This entry lists 2 T cell receptor beta chains sequenced from one sample in a study of CD8+ T cells in alopecia areata. Once RNA had been extracted, it was reverse transcribed into cDNA to act as the sequencing template. Data came from immunoSEQ multiplex PCR; TCRdb stores just in-frame clones and leaves some out. Observed in the sample are 250,000 or so clones, none of them singletons. Cells pooled from cutaneous lymph nodes were sorted on CD4, CD8alpha, NKG2D, NKG2ACE and other markers. Source material: CD4+ T cells sorted from a lymph node. These receptors all come from a C3H/HeJ mouse with alopecia areata. This strain has MHC haplotype H2-k.

Turning to this clone: Each gene name is a mouse one. The read ends 4 residues shy of where the CDR3 ends; the end is completed using the germline J gene. This chain uses TRBV1 with TRBJ1-2; no definite D call. The CDR3 runs 12 residues. CDR1 NSQYPW and CDR2 LRSPGD come from the germline V gene (reference sequence). The CDR3 spells CTCSAETDDYTF. The covered CDR3 bases are TGCACCTGCAGTGCAGAAACAGAC.

With respect to this clone: Gene names follow the mouse nomenclature. With the read ending 4 residues before the CDR3 end, the germline J gene is used to fill in that end. The sample carries other DNA sequences with the same CDR3. The chain carries TRBV13-1 and TRBJ2-5; 9 nucleotides align to TRBD2. Looked up from germline, CDR1 is NSHNY and CDR2 is SYGAGN. The CDR3 covers 15 residues. V shed 2 bases and J 3 bases; nucleotides not matched to a gene: 4. The part of the CDR3 DNA that was read is TGTGCCAGCAGTGAGCCCGGACTGGGGCAAGAC. As protein: CASSEPGLGQD. Given in full, the CDR3 is CASSEPGLGQDTQYF.